This T cell receptor (beta chain) comes out of a study of CD8 T cells in ankylosing spondylitis (dated by TCRdb to about 2017). For context, the study as a whole: The study profiled T cell receptor beta repertoires in healthy donors and ankylosing spondylitis patients to find disease-linked TCR variants. The whole study cohort included 108 healthy donors and 20 to 25 ankylosing spondylitis patients. Peripheral blood was sampled, and synovial fluid was additionally collected from ankylosing spondylitis patients. The investigation overall reported the following: Blood from ankylosing spondylitis patients appeared to be characterized by a TCR beta motif made up of about 8 highly homologous amino acid variants. The disease-linked clones had a CD8+ phenotype and were found at relatively low frequencies in peripheral blood. Some motif variants were previously reported in synovial fluid and blood of reactive arthritis patients, suggesting common disease-initiation mechanisms. Significant enrichment of the disease-linked clones was reported in matched synovial fluid samples from ankylosing spondylitis patients.

The instrument was an Illumina HiSeq 2500. TCR beta libraries were prepared by quantitative 5'-RACE with molecular barcodes. Per the source publication's procedure: A new computational method based on a probabilistic model of VDJ rearrangement was used to identify disease-linked TCR variants. Through fastp at Q25 and MiXCR, TCRdb rebuilt clones from the public reads, retaining in-frame beta chains. Entries are consolidated by CDR3 protein sequence, retaining the most common genes and DNA. These V and J calls originate from TCRdb's pipeline instead of the authors' own analysis. Recorded for this sample are about 540,000 distinct CDR3 sequences; 12% of them occurred a single time. The top ten constitute around 6.8% of the sample. Via the germline V gene, CDR1 is SGHRS and CDR2 YFSETQ. Clipping removes 1 base from V and 1 base from J, with 3 as the unmatched junction base count. The CDR3, cysteine through phenylalanine, is 15 amino acids long. Kept here is only the CDR3 DNA, which spans 45 bases and is read in frame from base 1.

This clonotype was detected many times. The antigen it recognizes is unknown. Within one base of it there is no much larger clone, and no base qualities were kept. The sample was blood, either unsorted or a sorted T cell fraction (not recorded which). The chain employs TRBV5-1 and TRBJ2-5; 8 central nucleotides agree with TRBD2. This sequence originates from a male donor with ankylosing spondylitis. The CDR3 has the sequence CASSLSSGFQETQYF. In nucleotides, the sequence is TGCGCCAGCAGCTTGTCTAGCGGGTTCCAAGAGACCCAGTACTTC.